The clone carrying this TCR beta chain was detected ten times or more. The data belong to a study of metastatic and nonmetastatic thyroid tumors. Thyroid surgery took place with no prior treatment in any patient. TCRdb re-clonotyped the PCR reads through MiXCR. The repertoire holds around 20,000 clones, roughly 17% seen once, with about 18% in the top ten. Germline assignment: CDR1 LGHDT and CDR2 YNNKEL (reference sequence). V shed 7 bases and J 4 bases; nucleotides not matched to a gene: 10. The CDR3 is made up of 15 amino acids. The material sequenced was blood. The chain couples TRBV3-1 to TRBJ2-1, with 7 bases lining up with TRBD2. The clonotype was recovered from a male donor with papillary thyroid cancer or a benign thyroid nodule (not recorded which). Some clones in this sample may be carry-over from other donors' samples. The CDR3: CASTRRRERYNEQFF. CDR3 nucleotides: TGTGCCAGCACGAGAAGGCGGGAGCGGTACAATGAGCAGTTCTTC.